This TCR beta chain stems from a study of blood T cell repertoires in COVID-19. Study at large: The United States, Italy and Spain provided the acute and convalescent COVID-19 samples. PBMCs, B-cell-depleted T cells, or T cells provided the cDNA or gDNA that made up the material.

V lost 2 bases and J 11 bases, leaving 12 bases between the germline ends. Germline V gene data show CDR1 as ENHRY and CDR2 as SYGVKD. CDR3 length equals 12 residues. In the study's own analysis: The authors estimated nucleated cell counts from reference gene primer amplification. The table came from immunoSEQ multiplex PCR; TCRdb's copy has only in-frame clones and leaves some out. V and J calls and clone size are copied from that table; D and trimming were computed from the DNA. The sample shows 100,000 to 120,000 clones, about four fifths of them seen only once. The chain carries TRBV10-3 and TRBJ1-1; D not certain. The sample taken for sequencing was peripheral blood. The TCR sequence derives from a woman aged 70-85 years with acute or convalescent COVID-19. CDR3 coding DNA: TGTGCCATCAGTGAGCCCGAGTCTATGGCTTTCTTT. Translation: CAISEPESMAFF.